This T cell receptor (beta chain) was sequenced in a study of cytomegalovirus exposure and HLA in healthy donors. A multiplex PCR was run with 60 Vbeta primers and 13 Jbeta primers. Data came from immunoSEQ multiplex PCR; TCRdb stores just in-frame clones and leaves some out. The sample shows some 86,000 clones, just over 65% of them seen only once. This clone occurred a few times. The antigen is unknown. Points from the study as a whole: A later analysis linked a missense DCLRE1C variant to TCR beta V- and J-gene trimming.

This receptor was identified in a man aged 25-45 years in good health and CMV-seronegative. The sequenced sample was PBMCs.

Written as DNA, the CDR3 is TGTGCCAGCAGTGAGACAAAGGGGGTAGCAAACACCATATATTTT. Protein: CASSETKGVANTIYF. The J gene is TRBJ1-3, the V gene TRBV2; the D gene is possibly TRBD1 (6 bases). Germline V gene sequence: CDR1 SNHLY, CDR2 FYNNEI. The CDR3 length is 15 residues. Trimming took 3 bases from V and 6 from J, leaving 15 bases between them.